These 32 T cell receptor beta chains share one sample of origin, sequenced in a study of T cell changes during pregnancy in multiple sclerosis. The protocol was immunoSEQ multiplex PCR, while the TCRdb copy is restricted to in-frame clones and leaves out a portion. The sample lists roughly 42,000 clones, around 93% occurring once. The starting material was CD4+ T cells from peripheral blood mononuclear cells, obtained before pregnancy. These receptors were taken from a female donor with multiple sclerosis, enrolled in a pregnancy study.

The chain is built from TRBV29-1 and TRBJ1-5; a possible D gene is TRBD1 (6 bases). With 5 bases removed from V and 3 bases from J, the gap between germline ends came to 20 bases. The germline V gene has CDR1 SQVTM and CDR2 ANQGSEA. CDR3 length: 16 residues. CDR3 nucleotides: TGCAGCGTTACGCGTCGTGGGCGGACAGTCAATCAGCCCCAGCATTTT. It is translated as CSVTRRGRTVNQPQHF.

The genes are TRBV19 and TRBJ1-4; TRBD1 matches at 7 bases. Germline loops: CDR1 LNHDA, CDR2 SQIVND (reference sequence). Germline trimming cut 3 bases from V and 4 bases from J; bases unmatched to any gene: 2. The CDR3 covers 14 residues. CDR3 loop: CASSIGTVNEKLFF. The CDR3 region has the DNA TGTGCCAGTAGTATCGGGACAGTTAATGAAAAACTGTTTTTT. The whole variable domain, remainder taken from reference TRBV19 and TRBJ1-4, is DGGITQSPKYLFRKEGQNVTLSCEQNLNHDAMYWYRQDPGQGLRLIYYSQIVNDFQKGDIAEGYSVSREKKESFPLTVTSAQKNPTAFYLCASSIGTVNEKLFFGSGTQLSVL.

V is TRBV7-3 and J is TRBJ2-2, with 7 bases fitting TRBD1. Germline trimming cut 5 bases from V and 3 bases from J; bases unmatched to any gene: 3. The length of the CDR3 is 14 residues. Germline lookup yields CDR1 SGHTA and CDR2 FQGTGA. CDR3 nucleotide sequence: TGTGCCAGCAGCACGGGACAGCACACCGGGGAGCTGTTTTTT. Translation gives CASSTGQHTGELFF.

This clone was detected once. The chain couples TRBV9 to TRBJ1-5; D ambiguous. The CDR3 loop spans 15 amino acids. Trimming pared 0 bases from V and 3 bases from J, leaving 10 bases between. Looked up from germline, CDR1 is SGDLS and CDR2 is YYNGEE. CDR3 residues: CASSVEAGHNQPQHF. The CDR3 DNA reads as TGTGCCAGCAGCGTAGAGGCAGGCCACAATCAGCCCCAGCATTTT.

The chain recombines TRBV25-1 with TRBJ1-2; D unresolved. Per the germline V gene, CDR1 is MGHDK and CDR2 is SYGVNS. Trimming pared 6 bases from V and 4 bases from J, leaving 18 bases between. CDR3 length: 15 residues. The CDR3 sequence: CASSDEAIGFYGYTF. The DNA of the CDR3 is TGTGCCAGCAGCGACGAGGCTATTGGGTTCTATGGCTACACCTTC.

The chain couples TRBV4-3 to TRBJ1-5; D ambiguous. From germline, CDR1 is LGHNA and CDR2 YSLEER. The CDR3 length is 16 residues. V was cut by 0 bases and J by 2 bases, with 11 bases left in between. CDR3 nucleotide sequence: TGCGCCAGCAGCCAAGATCTTCAGGCAGGCAATCAGCCCCAGCATTTT. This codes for CASSQDLQAGNQPQHF.

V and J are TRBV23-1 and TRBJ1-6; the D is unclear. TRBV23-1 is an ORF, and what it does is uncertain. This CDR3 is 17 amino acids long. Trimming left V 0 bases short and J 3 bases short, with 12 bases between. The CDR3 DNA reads TGCGCCAGCAGTCAATCGCGGACTGAGTTCTATAATTCACCCCTCCACTTT. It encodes CASSQSRTEFYNSPLHF.

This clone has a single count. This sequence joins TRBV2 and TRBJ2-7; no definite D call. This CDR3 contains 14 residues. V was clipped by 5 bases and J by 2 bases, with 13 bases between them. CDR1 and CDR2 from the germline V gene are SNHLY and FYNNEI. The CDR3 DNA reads TGTGCCAGCAGTCCTGGCAGGATTCCCTACGAGCAGTACTTC. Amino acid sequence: CASSPGRIPYEQYF.

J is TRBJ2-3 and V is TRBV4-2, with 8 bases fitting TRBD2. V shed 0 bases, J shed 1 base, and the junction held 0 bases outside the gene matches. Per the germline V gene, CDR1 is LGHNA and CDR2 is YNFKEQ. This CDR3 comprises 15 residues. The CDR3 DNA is TGTGCCAGCAGCCAAGAACTAGCGGGCACAGATACGCAGTATTTT. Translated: CASSQELAGTDTQYF.

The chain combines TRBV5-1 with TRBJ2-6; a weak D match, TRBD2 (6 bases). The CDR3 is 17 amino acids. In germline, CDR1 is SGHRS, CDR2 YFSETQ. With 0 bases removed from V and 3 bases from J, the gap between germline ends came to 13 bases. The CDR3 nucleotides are TGCGCCAGCAGCTTGGCCGTCAGGGAGGTTGGGGCCAACGTCCTGACTTTC. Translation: CASSLAVREVGANVLTF.

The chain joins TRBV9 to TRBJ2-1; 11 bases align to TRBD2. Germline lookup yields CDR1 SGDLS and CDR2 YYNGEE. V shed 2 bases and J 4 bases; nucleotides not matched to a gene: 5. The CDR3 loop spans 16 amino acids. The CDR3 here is CASSVDSGGGYNEQFF. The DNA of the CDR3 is TGTGCCAGCAGCGTTGATAGCGGGGGGGGATACAATGAGCAGTTCTTC.

The CDR3 region is CASSHALDRGLLRTEAFF. The CDR3 DNA reads as TGTGCCAGTAGCCATGCCCTCGACAGGGGGCTCCTCCGTACTGAAGCTTTCTTT. The J gene is TRBJ1-1, the V gene TRBV19; 10 bases agree with TRBD1. Germline V gene sequence: CDR1 LNHDA, CDR2 SQIVND (reference sequence). V dropped 6 bases and J dropped 5; count of bases not matched to a gene: 18. There are 18 residues in the CDR3.

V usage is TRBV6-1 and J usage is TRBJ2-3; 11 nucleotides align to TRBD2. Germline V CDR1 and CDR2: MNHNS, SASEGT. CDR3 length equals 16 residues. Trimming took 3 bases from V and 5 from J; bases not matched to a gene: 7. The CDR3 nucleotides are TGTGCCAGCAGTGATGGGCGGCTAGCGGGGGGAGATACGCAGTATTTT. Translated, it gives CASSDGRLAGGDTQYF.

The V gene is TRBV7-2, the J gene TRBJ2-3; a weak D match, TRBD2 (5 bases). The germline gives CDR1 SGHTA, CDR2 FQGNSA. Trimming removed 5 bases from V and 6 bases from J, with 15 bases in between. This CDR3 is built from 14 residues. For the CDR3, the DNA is TGTGCCAGCAGCCCACTAGGGCCCCGGGATACGCAGTATTTT. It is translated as CASSPLGPRDTQYF.

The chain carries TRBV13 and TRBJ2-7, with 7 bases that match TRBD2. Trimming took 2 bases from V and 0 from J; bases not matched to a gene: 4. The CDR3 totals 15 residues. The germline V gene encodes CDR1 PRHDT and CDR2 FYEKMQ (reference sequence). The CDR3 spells CASSLKAGSSYEQYF. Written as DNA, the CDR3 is TGTGCCAGCAGCTTAAAAGCGGGGAGCTCCTACGAGCAGTACTTC.

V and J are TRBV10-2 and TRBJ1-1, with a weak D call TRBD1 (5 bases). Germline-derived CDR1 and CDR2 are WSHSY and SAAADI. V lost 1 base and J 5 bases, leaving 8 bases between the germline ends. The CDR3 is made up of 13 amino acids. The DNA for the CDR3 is TGCGCCAGCAGTGAGTTTCGGGGGACTGAAGCTTTCTTT. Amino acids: CASSEFRGTEAFF.

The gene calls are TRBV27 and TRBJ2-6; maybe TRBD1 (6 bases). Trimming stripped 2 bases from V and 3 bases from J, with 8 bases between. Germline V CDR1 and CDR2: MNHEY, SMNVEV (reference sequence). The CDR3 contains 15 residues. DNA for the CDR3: TGTGCCAGCAGTTTACAGGGGATTGGGGCCAACGTCCTGACTTTC. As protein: CASSLQGIGANVLTF. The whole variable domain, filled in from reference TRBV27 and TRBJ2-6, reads EAQVTQNPRYLITVTGKKLTVTCSQNMNHEYMSWYRQDPGLGLRQIYYSMNVEVTDKGDVPEGYKVSRKEKRNFPLILESPSPNQTSLYFCASSLQGIGANVLTFGAGSRLTVL.

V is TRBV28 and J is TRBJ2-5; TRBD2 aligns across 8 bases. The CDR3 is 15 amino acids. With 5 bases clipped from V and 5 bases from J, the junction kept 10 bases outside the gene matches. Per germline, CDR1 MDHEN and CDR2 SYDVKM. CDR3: CASSPRAGGRETQYF. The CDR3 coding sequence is TGTGCCAGCAGTCCGAGGGCGGGGGGCCGGGAGACCCAGTACTTC.

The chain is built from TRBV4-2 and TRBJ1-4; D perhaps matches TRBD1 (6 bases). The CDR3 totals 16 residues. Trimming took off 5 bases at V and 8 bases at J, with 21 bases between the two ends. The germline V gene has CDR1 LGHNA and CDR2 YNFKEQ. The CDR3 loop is CASSTPPGELSEKLFF. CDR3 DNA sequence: TGTGCCAGCAGCACCCCCCCAGGGGAATTGAGCGAAAAACTGTTTTTT.

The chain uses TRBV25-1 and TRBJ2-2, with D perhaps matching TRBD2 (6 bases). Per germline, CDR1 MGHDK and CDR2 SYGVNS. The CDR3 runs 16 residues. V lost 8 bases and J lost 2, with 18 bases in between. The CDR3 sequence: CASGLPGLPNTGELFF. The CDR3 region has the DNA TGTGCCAGCGGCCTACCGGGACTCCCAAACACCGGGGAGCTGTTTTTT.

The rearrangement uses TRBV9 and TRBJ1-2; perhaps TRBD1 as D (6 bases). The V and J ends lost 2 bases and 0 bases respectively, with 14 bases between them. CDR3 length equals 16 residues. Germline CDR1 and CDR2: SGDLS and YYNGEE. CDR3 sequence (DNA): TGTGCCAGCAGCGTTAGCGGGACACTCCCTAACTATGGCTACACCTTC. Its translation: CASSVSGTLPNYGYTF.

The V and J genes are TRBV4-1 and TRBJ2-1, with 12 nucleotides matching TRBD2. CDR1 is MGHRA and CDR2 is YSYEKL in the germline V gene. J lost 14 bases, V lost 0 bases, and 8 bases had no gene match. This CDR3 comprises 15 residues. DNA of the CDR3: TGCGCCAGCAGCCAAGAAGGGCTAGCGGGGGGGCCTAAGTTCTTC. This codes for CASSQEGLAGGPKFF.

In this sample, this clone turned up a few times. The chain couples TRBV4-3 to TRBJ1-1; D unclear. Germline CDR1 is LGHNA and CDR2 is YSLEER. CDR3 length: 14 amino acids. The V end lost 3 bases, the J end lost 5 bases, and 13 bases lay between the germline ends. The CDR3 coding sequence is TGCGCCAGCAGCCAGGGCGGGCCCGTTACTGAAGCTTTCTTT. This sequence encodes CASSQGGPVTEAFF.

This chain's CDR3 is CASSAQMTGAYGYTF. CDR3 nucleotide sequence: TGTGCCAGCAGCGCGCAAATGACAGGGGCCTATGGCTACACCTTC. V and J are TRBV9 and TRBJ1-2, with 8 positions matching TRBD1. The V gene end was trimmed by 3 bases and the J gene end by 4 bases; junction bases not matched to a gene: 8. Germline CDR1 SGDLS, CDR2 YYNGEE. The CDR3 consists of 15 residues.

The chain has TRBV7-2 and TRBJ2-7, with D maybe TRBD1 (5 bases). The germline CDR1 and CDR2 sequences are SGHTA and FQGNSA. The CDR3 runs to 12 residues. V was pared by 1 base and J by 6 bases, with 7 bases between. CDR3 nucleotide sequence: TGTGCCAGCAGCTTAGATCAGGGCGAGCAGTACTTC. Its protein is CASSLDQGEQYF.

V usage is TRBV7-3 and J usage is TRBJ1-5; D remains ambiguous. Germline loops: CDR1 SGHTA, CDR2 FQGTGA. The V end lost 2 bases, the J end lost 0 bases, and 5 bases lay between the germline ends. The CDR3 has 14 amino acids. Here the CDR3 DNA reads TGTGCCAGCAGCTTAGCGAATAGCAATCAGCCCCAGCATTTT. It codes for CASSLANSNQPQHF.

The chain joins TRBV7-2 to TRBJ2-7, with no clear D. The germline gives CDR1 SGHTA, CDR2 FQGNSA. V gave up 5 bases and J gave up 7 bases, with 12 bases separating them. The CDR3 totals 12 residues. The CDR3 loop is CASSDFIREQYF. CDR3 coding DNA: TGTGCCAGCAGCGACTTCATACGAGAGCAGTACTTC.

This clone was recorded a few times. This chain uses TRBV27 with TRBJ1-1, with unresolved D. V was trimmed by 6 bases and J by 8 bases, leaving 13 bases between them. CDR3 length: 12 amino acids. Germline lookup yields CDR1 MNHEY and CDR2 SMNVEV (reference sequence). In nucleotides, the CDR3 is TGTGCCAGCAGCCGCGGGGTGGAGGAAGCTTTCTTT. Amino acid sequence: CASSRGVEEAFF.

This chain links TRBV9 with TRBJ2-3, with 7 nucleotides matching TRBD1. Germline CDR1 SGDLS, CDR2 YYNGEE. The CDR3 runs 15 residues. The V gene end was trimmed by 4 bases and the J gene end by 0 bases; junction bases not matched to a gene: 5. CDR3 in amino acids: CASSPRTGSTDTQYF. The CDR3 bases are TGTGCCAGCAGCCCTCGGACAGGTAGCACAGATACGCAGTATTTT.

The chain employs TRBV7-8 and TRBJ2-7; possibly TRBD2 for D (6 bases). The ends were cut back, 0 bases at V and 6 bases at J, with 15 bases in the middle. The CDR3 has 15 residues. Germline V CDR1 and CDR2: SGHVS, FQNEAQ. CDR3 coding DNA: TGTGCCAGCAGCTTAGCGCTCGGGGGAACCGGCGAGCAGTACTTC. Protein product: CASSLALGGTGEQYF. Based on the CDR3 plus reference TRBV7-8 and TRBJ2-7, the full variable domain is GAGVSQSPRYKVAKRGQDVALRCDPISGHVSLFWYQQALGQGPEFLTYFQNEAQLDKSGLPSDRFFAERPEGSVSTLKIQRTQQEDSAVYLCASSLALGGTGEQYFGPGTRLTVT.

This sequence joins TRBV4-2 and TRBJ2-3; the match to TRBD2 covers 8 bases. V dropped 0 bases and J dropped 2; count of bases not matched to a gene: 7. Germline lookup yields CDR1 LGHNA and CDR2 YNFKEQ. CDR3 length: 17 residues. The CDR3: CASSQDFGGGPTDTQYF. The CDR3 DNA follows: TGTGCCAGCAGCCAAGACTTCGGGGGGGGGCCCACAGATACGCAGTATTTT.

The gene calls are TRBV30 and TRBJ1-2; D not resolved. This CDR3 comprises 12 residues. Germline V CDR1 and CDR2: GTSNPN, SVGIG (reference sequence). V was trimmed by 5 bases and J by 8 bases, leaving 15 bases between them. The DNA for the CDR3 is TGTGCCTGGTCCCGGGAAGCAAGGGGCTACACCTTC. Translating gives CAWSREARGYTF.